This TCR beta chain came from a study of CD8+CD57+ T cells in acquired aplastic anemia (dated by TCRdb to 2017 to 2018). With respect to the entire study: On average, sorted CD4+ and CD8+ cells yielded approximately 3 ug of extracted DNA, with a range of about 0.18 to 30 ug. Mean read counts for healthy donor samples were 9 million to 10.8 million for CD4+ cells and roughly 12 million for CD8+ cells.

Germline trimming amounts to 3 bases on V and 2 bases on J, with 16 as the count of junction bases outside the gene matches. Reading the germline V gene (reference sequence) gives CDR1 SGHAT and CDR2 FQDESV. Spanning cysteine to phenylalanine, the CDR3 consists of 20 amino acids. This entry keeps only the CDR3 DNA: 60 bases, framed from base 1. Genomic DNA was used as template for profiling of TCR beta VDJ combinations and CDR3 sequences. TCR repertoire sequencing was run on an Illumina HiSeq 2000. For the original study's pipeline: TRBV/TRBJ rearrangement plots, CDR3 size and DJ length profiles, and Simpson's diversity index were used to assess repertoires. Whichever DNA sequence was most abundant in the deep sequencing data was defined as the immunodominant clone. CDR3 amino acid sequences were checked for sharing across subjects and were also compared against the VDJdb database and published repertoires. Clones were called with MiXCR by TCRdb after fastp trimmed the public reads at Q25, and only in-frame beta chains were retained. Entries are consolidated by CDR3 protein sequence, retaining the most common genes and DNA. These V and J calls are TCRdb output, not the study's own analysis. The sample table shows 60,000 or so distinct CDR3 sequences, and about 56% are seen once. Jointly, the top ten make up 2% to 2.5% of the sample.

In this study, sorted CD4+ and CD8+ T cells from the blood of healthy subjects and of severe aplastic anemia patients had their TCR repertoires deep-sequenced. Ficoll-Paque density gradient centrifugation was used to isolate peripheral blood mononuclear cells. Before DNA was extracted, CD4+ and CD8+ T cells were sorted using either FACS or magnetic beads. A word on this clonotype: Its target antigen remains unknown. The sample holds no much larger clone one base away, and base qualities are not on file.

Summary of the overall study and its limitations: No significant difference in CD8+ Simpson's diversity was found between patients and healthy controls (P=0.060). Some 27 CD8+ CDR3 sequences were found in both patients and controls but appeared to be highly expressed in patients and within the immunodominant clones of the patients.

The chain joins TRBV11-1 to TRBJ2-2; TRBD2 matches 9 bases in the middle. The sequencing sample was made of sorted CD4+, CD8+, or CD8+CD57+ T cells (not recorded which) from PBMCs. This TCR came from a human donor in good health, serving as a control. The bases read TGTGCCAGCAGCTTCCACTCCTCGGGGAGCGGGGGGTCTAACACCGGGGAGCTGTTTTTT. This codes for CASSFHSSGSGGSNTGELFF. The reference TRBV11-1 and TRBJ2-2 proteins fill in what lies around the CDR3, so the full variable domain reads EAEVAQSPRYKITEKSQAVAFWCDPISGHATLYWYRQILGQGPELLVQFQDESVVDDSQLPKDRFSAERLKGVDSTLKIQPAELGDSAMYLCASSFHSSGSGGSNTGELFFGEGSRLTVL.